This TCR beta chain is from a study of T-cell reconstitution after alpha-beta-depleted transplantation in children. V lost 4 bases and J 5 bases, leaving 10 bases between the germline ends. The CDR3 has 13 residues. CDR1 and CDR2 from the germline V gene are KGHDR and SFDVKD. General observations from the study: Surviving recipient T cells and thymic progenitors accounted for the high day-60 TCRbeta diversity observed in some patients. Fresh T-cell production supplied most of the T-cell counts and diversity seen one year after transplant.

TCRbeta library construction was performed incorporating unique molecular identifiers. TCRdb reprocessed the PCR reads with MiXCR, giving one entry per CDR3 protein. The sample gives around 300,000 distinct CDR3 sequences, approximately 20% of which show up once; about a tenth is in the top ten. Regarding this clonotype: What it binds is unknown.

The sequences come from PBMCs, mostly from graft donor cells, collected 180 days after TCRalphabeta/CD19-depleted stem cell transplant. The genes are TRBV24-1 and TRBJ2-5; no clear D gene. The receptor was derived from a male patient between 10 and 17 years old who had a stem cell transplant for acute lymphoblastic leukemia, so the T cells may come from the graft donor. CDR3 sequence (DNA): TGTGCCACCAGTGAGGCAGCCGCGGAGACCCAGTACTTC. Its translation: CATSEAAAETQYF.